What follows are 18 T cell receptor beta chains derived from one specimen sequenced in a study of glioma-infiltrating T cells (dated by TCRdb to the mid-2010s). Sequencer: Illumina MiSeq. TCR alpha and beta CDR3 regions were amplified with the iRepertoire nested amplicon-rescue multiplex PCR (arm-PCR) platform from RNA. TCRdb trimmed the raw reads at Q25, called clones with MiXCR and kept productive beta chains. Rows are unified per CDR3 protein, each entry keeping the most common DNA and genes. This sample gives 160,000 or so distinct CDR3 sequences in total; about 46% of them show up just once. Under 6.5% of the sample goes to the ten largest clones. The sample consisted of glioma tissue, nonneoplastic brain tissue, or PBMCs (not recorded which). The receptor set was obtained from a human donor with low-grade glioma or glioblastoma, undergoing nonglioma brain surgery, or in good health (not recorded which).

This clonotype was observed at least ten times. The gene calls are TRBV5-4 and TRBJ1-2; D perhaps matches TRBD1 (6 bases). The CDR3 length is 12 residues. V shed 7 bases and J shed 3 bases, with 10 bases lying between them. Germline lookup yields CDR1 SGHNT and CDR2 YYREEE (reference sequence). The CDR3 DNA is TGTGCCAGCGGGGACAACTACTATGGCTACACCTTC. This gives the protein CASGDNYYGYTF.

For this clonotype: Since a much larger clone is just one base distant, this may be a read error. V usage is TRBV2 and J usage is TRBJ1-2; no clear D. The CDR3 spans 11 residues. The V gene's germline CDR1 is SNHLY and CDR2 FYNNEI. Trimming removed 7 bases at V and 5 bases at J, with 8 bases between. The CDR3 loop reads CASTAYYGYTF. In DNA, the CDR3 is TGTGCCAGCACTGCCTATTATGGCTACACCTTC.

As regards this clonotype: A read error may explain this, as a much larger clone is one base away. The V gene is TRBV7-2, the J gene TRBJ2-7; TRBD2 is a possible D gene (5 bases). Germline V gene data show CDR1 as SGHTA and CDR2 as FQGNSA. There are 12 residues in the CDR3. Trimming shortened V by 1 base and J by 4 bases, and 5 bases separated the two germline ends. The CDR3 is CASSLGEYEQYF. CDR3 DNA sequence: TGTGCCAGCAGCTTAGGGGAGTACGAGCAGTACTTC.

Many counts were recorded for this clonotype. This rearrangement joins TRBV10-2 to TRBJ1-5; D ambiguous. V was shortened by 2 bases and J by 1 base, with 6 bases between the two germline ends. The CDR3 spans 14 residues. In germline, CDR1 is WSHSY, CDR2 SAAADI. CDR3 protein: CASSEVVSNQPQHF. CDR3 nucleotides: TGCGCCAGCAGTGAGGTGGTAAGCAATCAGCCCCAGCATTTT.

J is TRBJ2-7 and V is TRBV3-1, with D perhaps matching TRBD2 (5 bases). V was clipped by 4 bases and J by 3 bases, with 13 bases between them. Germline CDR1 is LGHDT and CDR2 is YNNKEL (reference sequence). CDR3 size: 14 residues. The CDR3 coding sequence is TGTGCCAGCAGCCGCGGCCGCCGGGGCTACGAGCAGTACTTC. Translated: CASSRGRRGYEQYF.

To note about this clonotype: Since a much larger clone is just one base distant, this may be a read error. The J gene is TRBJ1-1, the V gene TRBV2, with D unclear. The CDR3 has 12 amino acids. Germline V lookup: CDR1 SNHLY, CDR2 FYNNEI. The CDR3 DNA follows: TGTGACAGCACTAAGAGTAACACTGAAGCTTTCTTT. Translating gives CDSTKSNTEAFF.

This clonotype was found many times. The chain uses TRBV27 and TRBJ2-1, with 12 positions matching TRBD2. V shed 7 bases and J 7 bases; nucleotides not matched to a gene: 5. The V gene's germline CDR1 is MNHEY and CDR2 SMNVEV (reference sequence). The CDR3 loop spans 14 amino acids. CDR3 residues: CASTTGLAGNEQFF. The CDR3 coding sequence is TGTGCCAGCACTACGGGACTAGCGGGTAATGAGCAGTTCTTC.

Ten or more counts support this clonotype. The chain uses TRBV20-1 and TRBJ2-1; D is unresolved. This CDR3 contains 18 residues. Germline CDR1 and CDR2: DFQATT and SNEGSKA (reference sequence). V gave up 0 bases and J gave up 0 bases, with 18 bases separating them. In nucleotides, the CDR3 is TGCAGTGCTAGAGATCCTCGCTCAGCTTCGAGCTCCTACAATGAGCAGTTCTTC. Protein sequence: CSARDPRSASSSYNEQFF.

Concerning this clonotype itself: A much larger clone differs from this one at a single base, so this may be a read error. The V and J genes are TRBV5-1 and TRBJ2-7; D unclear. V was cut by 3 bases and J by 5 bases, with 12 bases left in between. The CDR3 extends over 13 amino acids. Germline V lookup: CDR1 SGHRS, CDR2 YFSETQ. As DNA, the CDR3 is TGCGCCAGCAGCTCCGAATCTCGACACGAGCAGTACTTC. It specifies CASSSESRHEQYF.

The chain carries TRBV28 and TRBJ1-1; a weak D match, TRBD1 (6 bases). There are 12 residues in the CDR3. Germline values: CDR1 MDHEN, CDR2 SYDVKM. CDR3 sequence reads: CASAYRTAKAFF. The CDR3 region has the DNA TGTGCAAGCGCGTACCGGACAGCTAAAGCTTTCTTT.

There are a few counts of this clonotype. The rearrangement joins TRBV12-3 or TRBV12-4 to TRBJ2-2; tentative D call: TRBD1 (5 bases). The CDR3 is 12 amino acids. Trimming shortened V by 11 bases and J by 5 bases, and 12 bases separated the two germline ends. The CDR3 DNA is TGTGCCGGGCAACAGGATACCGGGGAGCTGTTTTTT. This translates into CAGQQDTGELFF.

This clonotype was seen a handful of times. The chain joins TRBV20-1 to TRBJ2-1; TRBD2 agrees at 12 bases. V gave up 2 bases and J gave up 4 bases; unmatched junction bases: 15. The CDR3 is made up of 19 amino acids. Germline values: CDR1 DFQATT, CDR2 SNEGSKA (reference sequence). CDR3 residues: CSARRERTSGVPLYNEQFF. CDR3 DNA: TGCAGTGCTAGAAGGGAAAGGACTAGCGGGGTCCCTTTATACAATGAGCAGTTCTTC.

The sample holds many counts of this clonotype. The V and J genes are TRBV27 and TRBJ2-3; D is perhaps TRBD2 (5 bases). The CDR3 spans 17 residues. V was cut by 4 bases and J by 8 bases, with 25 bases left in between. CDR1 is MNHEY and CDR2 is SMNVEV in the germline V gene (reference sequence). The CDR3 sequence is CASSSTRPITRPGTQYF. The CDR3 DNA reads as TGTGCCAGCAGTTCGACTCGACCCATCACTAGACCGGGTACGCAGTATTTT.

V and J are TRBV12-3 or TRBV12-4 and TRBJ2-3, with D maybe TRBD2 (6 bases). The CDR3 consists of 15 residues. V was clipped by 4 bases and J by 5 bases, with 16 bases between them. The DNA for the CDR3 is TGTGCCAGCAGTTCACGGGGAGGAGGCAAAGATACGCAGTATTTT. Protein product: CASSSRGGGKDTQYF.

Remarks on this clonotype: This may stem from a read error, because a much larger clone lies one nucleotide away. The chain combines TRBV28 with TRBJ2-4, with a weak D call TRBD1 (6 bases). This CDR3 spans 14 amino acids. CDR1 is MDHEN, CDR2 SYDVKM, per germline. CDR3 DNA sequence: TGTGCCAACAGTGAAGGGGGAGCCAAAAACATTCAGTACTTC. Its translation is CANSEGGAKNIQYF.

This clonotype was observed a single time. The chain carries TRBV7-2 and TRBJ2-3; TRBD2 matches at 7 bases. The CDR3 extends over 15 amino acids. The junction had 2 bases not matched to a gene; V was cut back by 2 bases and J by 0 bases. The germline V gene encodes CDR1 SGHTA and CDR2 FQGNSA. The CDR3: CASSLLGGSTDTQYF. CDR3 in DNA: TGTGCCAGCAGCTTATTGGGGGGGAGCACAGATACGCAGTATTTT. Complete variable domain (other parts from reference TRBV7-2 and TRBJ2-3): GAGVSQSPSNKVTEKGKDVELRCDPISGHTALYWYRQSLGQGLEFLIYFQGNSAPDKSGLPSDRFSAERTGGSVSTLTIQRTQQEDSAVYLCASSLLGGSTDTQYFGPGTRLTVL.

The chain joins TRBV10-3 to TRBJ1-3; D not resolved. The V and J ends lost 11 bases and 0 bases respectively, with 14 bases between them. Germline V gene data show CDR1 as ENHRY and CDR2 as SYGVKD. The CDR3 has 14 residues. The CDR3 sequence: CASSPANSGNTIYF. CDR3 DNA: TGTGCCTCCTCTCCGGCTAACTCTGGAAACACCATATATTTT.

About this clonotype itself: A much larger clone differs from this one at a single base, so this may be a read error. The chain has TRBV6-4 and TRBJ1-1; no clear D gene. The CDR3 is 13 amino acids. From germline, CDR1 is MRHNA and CDR2 SNTAGT. Written as DNA, the CDR3 is TGTGCCATCAGTGACTTAGAAGGCACTGAAGCTTTCTTT. It yields the protein CAISDLEGTEAFF.